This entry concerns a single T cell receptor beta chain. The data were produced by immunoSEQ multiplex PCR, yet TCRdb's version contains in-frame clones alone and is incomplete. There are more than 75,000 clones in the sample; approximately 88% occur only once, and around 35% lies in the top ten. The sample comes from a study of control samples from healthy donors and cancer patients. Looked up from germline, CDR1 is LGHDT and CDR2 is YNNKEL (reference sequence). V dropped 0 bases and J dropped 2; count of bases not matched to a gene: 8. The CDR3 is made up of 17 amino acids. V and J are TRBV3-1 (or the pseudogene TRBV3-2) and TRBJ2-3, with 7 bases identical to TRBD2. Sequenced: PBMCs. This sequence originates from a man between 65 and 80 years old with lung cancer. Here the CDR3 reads CASSQEGRGTITDTQYF. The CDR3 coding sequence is TGTGCCAGCAGCCAAGAAGGGCGGGGGACTATCACAGATACGCAGTATTTT.